This TCR beta chain was recorded in a study of blood T cells in healthy people across ages (dated by TCRdb to the mid-2010s). Looking at the study overall: In model experiments, template switching captured roughly one uniquely barcoded TCR beta cDNA molecule for every two T cells. Using deep sequencing normalized with unique cDNA molecular identifiers, the study measured how TCR beta repertoire diversity changes with age. The donors were divided into four age groups: young (average around 16 years), middle-aged (approximately 39), aged (62) and long-lived (roughly 86). Donors of different ages were randomly distributed across sequencing lanes to avoid experimental bias. The study analyzed two additional independent replicas of 1 million unique cDNA reads from the same blood draw for two donors, one aged 18 to 29 and one aged 80 or older.

Receptor libraries were prepared by 5' RACE. The instrument was an Illumina HiSeq 2500. A second PCR of about 6 to 11 cycles was run with a J-beta primer mix and a sample-barcoded 5' primer. A unique molecular identifier was introduced onto each TCR beta cDNA molecule by a template-switch 5' adaptor carrying 12 random nucleotides. Each sample yielded at least 2.5 million CDR3-containing paired-end reads. First-strand cDNA synthesis was performed from all RNA using the Mint cDNA synthesis kit, with priming by a TRBC-specific oligonucleotide. All cDNA was treated with uracil-DNA glycosylase and then went through a first 18-cycle PCR with the universal primers M1SS and BC2_uni_R. The published analysis was carried out like this. For normalization, 1 million high-quality reads were randomly selected from each sample, with every read carrying a distinct molecular identifier. Reads with shared molecular identifiers were discarded instead of being binned into consensus sequences. MiTCR, run with a Q25 quality threshold and the strictest error-elimination algorithm, handled CDR3 identification, clonotype clustering and error correction. A nonparametric unseen species model with Euler transformation was used to estimate lower-bound total TCR beta diversity. The public reads were reprocessed in TCRdb via fastp at Q25 and MiXCR, keeping in-frame beta chains. All rows with the same CDR3 protein become a single entry with the most common DNA and genes. These V and J calls rely on TCRdb rather than the paper's analysis. In this sample the table shows about 1.4 million distinct CDR3 sequences, 45% to 70% of which occur a single time. Together, the top ten hold about 6.3% of the sample.

Its CDR3 holds 18 amino acids, cysteine through phenylalanine. Only the CDR3 DNA is retained, 54 bases long and in frame from the first base. Trimmed from V: 4 bases; trimmed from J: 9 bases; junction bases lacking a gene match: 16. The germline V gene sets CDR1 to KGHSH and CDR2 to LQKENI. Donors were 39 systemically healthy Caucasian individuals from Russia aged about 6 to 100 years. Each donor gave about 9.2 milliliters of peripheral blood, drawn into EDTA-treated Vacutainer tubes. PBMCs were isolated by Ficoll-Paque density-gradient centrifugation, with at least 7 million obtained per sample. Trizol reagent was used to extract total RNA from PBMCs, with at least 6 micrograms per sample. For every donor, flow cytometry on a PBMC aliquot measured the percentage of naive CD45RAhigh/CD27high T cells. As to this clonotype: Its target antigen remains unknown. No base quality information exists; no much larger clone differs at one position.

What the study reported, not specific to this receptor: A strong correlation was found between observed TCR beta diversity and the percentage of naive T cells measured by flow cytometry. As age increased, observed TCR beta diversity per million T cells dropped in a roughly linear way, and a significant reduction was already evident by age about 36. Estimates of total diversity from one million sequenced T cells were regarded as lower bounds and underestimates. Compared with the aged group, the long-lived group had more naive CD4+ T cells, fewer expanded clones and increased TCR diversity, suggesting age selection. The CMV infection status of donors was not known, potentially confounding age-related changes in expanded clonotypes. Because profiling used bulk unsorted PBMCs, naive and antigen-experienced compartments could not be compared conclusively.

The sequencing input was blood. This TCR derives from a man between 18 and 29 years old in good health. The chain is assembled from TRBV18 and TRBJ2-1; 12 middle bases align to TRBD2. DNA sequence: TGTGCCAGCTCACTAATCCCGCGACTAGCGGGAGCGGCAGCTGAGCAGTTCTTC. It codes for CASSLIPRLAGAAAEQFF. The CDR3 plus the reference TRBV18 and TRBJ2-1 genes for the other parts give the full variable domain: NAGVMQNPRHLVRRRGQEARLRCSPMKGHSHVYWYRQLPEEGLKFMVYLQKENIIDESGMPKERFSAEFPKEGPSILRIQQVVRGDSAAYFCASSLIPRLAGAAAEQFFGPGTRLTVL.